The 10 T cell receptor beta chains in this list originate from one sample, sequenced in a study of blood T cell repertoires in COVID-19. Assay used: immunoSEQ multiplex PCR; TCRdb lists only in-frame clones, some missing. The sample consists of some 300,000 clones, roughly 88% of them appearing once. The sequenced sample consisted of PBMCs or T cells enriched from blood (not recorded which). Source of these receptors: a woman in her twenties or thirties who had recovered from COVID-19.

The chain recombines TRBV18 with TRBJ2-3; 7 bases fit TRBD2. Looked up from germline, CDR1 is KGHSH and CDR2 is LQKENI. V trimming: 0 bases; J trimming: 3 bases; junction bases outside the gene matches: 6. This CDR3 is built from 16 residues. The CDR3 loop reads CASSPPVTSYTDTQYF. For the CDR3, the DNA is TGTGCCAGCTCACCACCGGTGACTAGCTATACAGATACGCAGTATTTT.

The count of this clone is one. The chain couples TRBV4-1 to TRBJ1-2; D remains unclear. Trimming shortened V by 4 bases and J by 7 bases, and 19 bases separated the two germline ends. The CDR3 is 15 residues long. Germline lookup yields CDR1 MGHRA and CDR2 YSYEKL. The CDR3 loop is CASSRQVVSRGGYTF. In nucleotides, the CDR3 is TGCGCCAGCAGCCGCCAAGTAGTCAGCCGCGGTGGCTACACCTTC.

The chain has TRBV5-4 and TRBJ2-3, with 7 bases matching TRBD2. Germline V CDR1 and CDR2: SGHNT, YYREEE (reference sequence). This CDR3 has 16 amino acids. The V and J ends lost 4 bases and 4 bases, in that order; junction bases with no gene match: 12. In nucleotides, the CDR3 is TGTGCCAGCAGCCCTCAGACTAGCCGGGCGGCAGATACGCAGTATTTT. Translation: CASSPQTSRAADTQYF.

Remarks on this clone: Distinct nucleotide sequences in the sample also encode this CDR3. The J gene is TRBJ1-1, the V gene TRBV7-2; TRBD1 aligns across 7 bases. Germline lookup yields CDR1 SGHTA and CDR2 FQGNSA. CDR3 length: 13 residues. V gave up 2 bases and J gave up 6 bases; unmatched junction bases: 3. CDR3 in DNA: TGTGCCAGCAGCTTAAGACAGGGCGCTGAAGCTTTCTTT. Its translation: CASSLRQGAEAFF.

The V gene is TRBV11-2, the J gene TRBJ1-1; D gene ambiguous. The germline V and J ends were trimmed by 1 base and 1 base, with 10 bases remaining between them. Germline V CDR1 and CDR2: SGHAT, FQNNGV. The CDR3 is made up of 15 amino acids. The CDR3 DNA reads TGTGCCAGCAGCTTAGTTACCGCGCCGAACACTGAAGCTTTCTTT. Translated, it gives CASSLVTAPNTEAFF.

This chain links TRBV5-1 with TRBJ2-7, with TRBD1 as a possible D gene (6 bases). From germline, CDR1 is SGHRS and CDR2 YFSETQ. Trimming took 5 bases from V and 6 from J, leaving 24 bases between them. The CDR3 spans 16 residues. The CDR3 coding sequence is TGCGCCAGCAGTAAAGTCGCCTCTGTTGCAGGGGCCGAGCAGTACTTC. Translation: CASSKVASVAGAEQYF.

This chain joins TRBV5-1 and TRBJ1-2; 8 nucleotides line up with TRBD1. Germline trimming cut 4 bases from V and 8 bases from J; bases unmatched to any gene: 7. The CDR3 spans 13 residues. Germline CDR1 SGHRS, CDR2 YFSETQ. The CDR3 DNA is TGCGCCAGCAGCCCGTCAGGGGGCTTAGGCTACACCTTC. As protein: CASSPSGGLGYTF.

The rearrangement joins TRBV5-1 to TRBJ2-6; D is possibly TRBD2 (6 bases). Germline V CDR1 and CDR2: SGHRS, YFSETQ. V was shortened by 1 base and J by 1 base, with 12 bases between the two germline ends. The CDR3 spans 17 residues. The CDR3 nucleotides are TGCGCCAGCAGCTTGAGGGTAGCGGCATCTGGGGCCAACGTCCTGACTTTC. Amino acid sequence: CASSLRVAASGANVLTF. The variable domain in full, completed from reference TRBV5-1 and TRBJ2-6, reads KAGVTQTPRYLIKTRGQQVTLSCSPISGHRSVSWYQQTPGQGLQFLFEYFSETQRNKGNFPGRFSGRQFSNSRSEMNVSTLELGDSALYLCASSLRVAASGANVLTFGAGSRLTVL.

This clone occurred a few times. This chain joins TRBV28 and TRBJ1-2; 8 nucleotides align to TRBD1. Unmatched junction bases numbered 6, after V lost 5 bases and J lost 4 bases. The germline V gene encodes CDR1 MDHEN and CDR2 SYDVKM. The CDR3 length is 14 residues. The CDR3 region is CASSPGQGGYGYTF. The CDR3 bases are TGTGCCAGCAGTCCAGGACAGGGAGGCTATGGCTACACCTTC.

The V and J genes are TRBV7-9 and TRBJ2-1; D not certain. CDR3 size: 14 residues. The germline V gene encodes CDR1 SEHNR and CDR2 FQNEAQ (reference sequence). Between the trimmed V and J ends, which lost 3 bases and 0 bases, there was a span of 6 bases. CDR3 nucleotides: TGTGCCAGCAGCTTTCAGGACTCCTACAATGAGCAGTTCTTC. Encoded protein: CASSFQDSYNEQFF.